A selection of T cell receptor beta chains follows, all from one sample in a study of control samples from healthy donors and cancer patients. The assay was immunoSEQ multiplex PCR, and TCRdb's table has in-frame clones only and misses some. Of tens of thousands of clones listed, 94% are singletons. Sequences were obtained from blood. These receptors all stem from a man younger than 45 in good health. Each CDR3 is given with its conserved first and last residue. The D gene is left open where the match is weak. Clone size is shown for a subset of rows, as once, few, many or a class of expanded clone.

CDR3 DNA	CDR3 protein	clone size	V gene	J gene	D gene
TGTGCCATCAGTGACCCGGGGGGGTTTAACACTGAAGCTTTCTTT	CAISDPGGFNTEAFF	NA	TRBV10-3	TRBJ1-1	NA
TGTGCCAGCAGTTCCGACAGGGGAAGAAACACCATATATTTT	CASSSDRGRNTIYF	NA	TRBV28	TRBJ1-3	TRBD1
TGCGCCAGCCGTATTCGGAATGAGCAGTTCTTC	CASRIRNEQFF	NA	TRBV5-1	TRBJ2-1	NA
TGTGCCAGCAGCTTGTGGGGGAACACTGAAGCTTTCTTT	CASSLWGNTEAFF	NA	TRBV5-4	TRBJ1-1	NA
TGCGCCAGCAGCCCTGGGACAGGGAACTATGGCTACACCTTC	CASSPGTGNYGYTF	once	TRBV5-1	TRBJ1-2	TRBD1
TGTGCCAGCAGTTACTCGTTGCGGCCTCCCCACAATGAGCAGTTCTTC	CASSYSLRPPHNEQFF	few	TRBV6-5	TRBJ2-1	NA
TGTGCCAGCAGACCCAGGGGGGGCACTGAAGCTTTCTTT	CASRPRGGTEAFF	NA	TRBV6-5	TRBJ1-1	TRBD1
TGTGCCAGCAGCCGAGGGGGGACTAGCGGTAGGGGTGGTAAAGAGACCCAGTACTTC	CASSRGGTSGRGGKETQYF	NA	TRBV11-2	TRBJ2-5	TRBD2
TGTGCCAGTAGTAAATTTGGTGGGTTGATAAACACTGAAGCTTTCTTT	CASSKFGGLINTEAFF	NA	TRBV19	TRBJ1-1	NA
TGCAGCGTCCTTAGGGGTTCCGGGGAGCTGTTTTTT	CSVLRGSGELFF	NA	TRBV29-1	TRBJ2-2	NA
TGTGCCAGCAGCACCAAAACTAGCGGGGGTCCCACAGATACGCAGTATTTT	CASSTKTSGGPTDTQYF	NA	TRBV9	TRBJ2-3	TRBD2
TGCGCCAGCAGCCCGTACTTCTCTGGAAACACCATATATTTT	CASSPYFSGNTIYF	once	TRBV5-1	TRBJ1-3	NA
TGTGCCAGTAGTAACCCCTCGGGGCGCGGGACCCAGTACTTC	CASSNPSGRGTQYF	NA	TRBV19	TRBJ2-5	NA
TGTGCCAGCAGCTTACAAGGCGGGAGGGCCTTCACCGGGGAGCTGTTTTTT	CASSLQGGRAFTGELFF	NA	TRBV7-3	TRBJ2-2	TRBD2
TGTGCCAGCAGCGTAGAAACAACTAACTATGGCTACACCTTC	CASSVETTNYGYTF	NA	TRBV9	TRBJ1-2	NA
TGTGCCAGCAGCCTGGGACGGAGCTACACCTTC	CASSLGRSYTF	NA	TRBV5-6	TRBJ1-2	NA
TGTGCCAGTAGTCGAGGCAATCAGCCCCAGCATTTT	CASSRGNQPQHF	NA	TRBV19	TRBJ1-5	NA
TGTGCCAGCAATCGAAGCGCCGGGACCCTTCTTAAGAGGAACACTGAAGCTTTCTTT	CASNRSAGTLLKRNTEAFF	few	TRBV6-6	TRBJ1-1	NA
TGTGCCAGCAGTCCAGGGTTCCTCACTGAAGCTTTCTTT	CASSPGFLTEAFF	NA	TRBV6-5	TRBJ1-1	NA
TGTGCCAGCAGTTACAGAGATACGCAGTATTTT	CASSYRDTQYF	NA	TRBV6-6	TRBJ2-3	NA
TGTGCCAGCAGCTTAGCGCCCCAAGAGAGAGATACGCAGTATTTT	CASSLAPQERDTQYF	once	TRBV7-9	TRBJ2-3	NA
TGTGCCAGCTCGCCAGGACAGTACGGCTACACCTTC	CASSPGQYGYTF	NA	TRBV18	TRBJ1-2	NA
TGTGCCAGCAGCGCCGAGGGGGGGCCGAATCAGCCCCAGCATTTT	CASSAEGGPNQPQHF	NA	TRBV6-2/TRBV6-3	TRBJ1-5	NA
TGTGCCAGCAGTTACTCCGGGACCCTGTATGGCTACACCTTC	CASSYSGTLYGYTF	NA	TRBV6-5	TRBJ1-2	NA
TGCGCCAGCAGCCAAGGGGCCGGGCTTAATCAGCCCCAGCATTTT	CASSQGAGLNQPQHF	NA	TRBV4-1	TRBJ1-5	NA
TGTGCCAGCAGCTTGATCCTCGGGGTCAGGCTTGTCTACACCTTC	CASSLILGVRLVYTF	once	TRBV5-4	TRBJ1-2	NA
TGCGCCAGCAGCCAGTATTCTAGCGAGGATCAGCCCCAGCATTTT	CASSQYSSEDQPQHF	NA	TRBV4-1	TRBJ1-5	NA
TGTGCCAGCTCACCAGAGGCAGGGGGTCGTCAGCCCCAGCATTTT	CASSPEAGGRQPQHF	NA	TRBV18	TRBJ1-5	TRBD1
TGTGCCAGCAGGCTGGACTCAATTTGGGATACGCAGTATTTT	CASRLDSIWDTQYF	NA	TRBV6-5	TRBJ2-3	NA
TGTGCCAGCAGGCCAGGGAGCTCCTACAATGAGCAGTTCTTC	CASRPGSSYNEQFF	NA	TRBV2	TRBJ2-1	NA
TGTGCCAGCAGTCGTTTAGGGACAGGGAATGAAAAACTGTTTTTT	CASSRLGTGNEKLFF	NA	TRBV6-2/TRBV6-3	TRBJ1-4	TRBD1
TGCGCCAGCAGCTTGGAAGCAGGGGGAATGAACACTGAAGCTTTCTTT	CASSLEAGGMNTEAFF	NA	TRBV5-1	TRBJ1-1	TRBD1
TGTGCCAGTAGTGGACAGACTAGCGGGACATACGAGCAGTACTTC	CASSGQTSGTYEQYF	NA	TRBV19	TRBJ2-7	TRBD2
TGTGCCAGCAGAGAACGCGGACTAGCGGGACCCGAGACCCAGTACTTC	CASRERGLAGPETQYF	few	TRBV6-1	TRBJ2-5	TRBD2
TGCGCCAGCAGCTTGGGCGGAGTATACGAGCAGTACTTC	CASSLGGVYEQYF	NA	TRBV5-1	TRBJ2-7	NA
TGTGCCTGGAGTGTACAGGGTAGCGGGAGGCCGGGGCAGTTCTTC	CAWSVQGSGRPGQFF	NA	TRBV30	TRBJ2-1	TRBD2
TGTGCCAGCAGTGAGACCTATCCACAGGGGACTAGCAATCAGCCCCAGCATTTT	CASSETYPQGTSNQPQHF	NA	TRBV6-1	TRBJ1-5	TRBD1
TGTGCCAGTATGGGGACAGGGTATCAGCCCCAGCATTTT	CASMGTGYQPQHF	NA	TRBV19	TRBJ1-5	TRBD1